This TCR beta chain was retrieved from a study of shared clonotypes between healthy human individuals. Germline V gives CDR1 MGHRA, CDR2 YSYEKL. This CDR3 is 14 amino acids long. J lost 3 bases, V lost 6 bases, and 7 bases had no gene match. Study outcomes and limitations: Enrolling few donors narrowed the genetic and exposure-history diversity that was represented. Researchers found naive subsets generally carried larger estimated richness than memory subsets.

Samples underwent the assay at deep level. The authors distributed each subset's genomic DNA evenly over several immunoSEQ plates. Sequencing was performed with immunoSEQ multiplex PCR; in TCRdb, only in-frame clones are kept and a portion is missing. The sample lists nearly 2 million clones, roughly 94% occurring once. Naive CD8 populations comprised CD45RO-negative cells positively selected for CCR7, excluding terminally differentiated effector memory CD45RA+ cells. Turning to this clone: As yet, its antigen is unknown.

Material: naive CD8+ T cells sorted from blood. This clonotype originated in a man younger than 30 in good health. J is TRBJ2-7 and V is TRBV4-1; 8 positions agree with TRBD2. The DNA for the CDR3 is TGCGCCAGCAGACAGACTAGCGAGGGCTACGAGCAGTACTTC. Its protein is CASRQTSEGYEQYF.